The rows below give T cell receptor beta chains drawn from one sample of a study of T cell responses to AZD1222 COVID-19 vaccine. Sequencing used immunoSEQ multiplex PCR; TCRdb keeps in-frame clones, though not all of them. Here the sample spans 190,000 or so clones, about 94% being singletons. Sequencing was performed on peripheral blood, taken 28 days after the second AZD1222 dose. The receptor source for this set is an adult who received the AZD1222 COVID-19 vaccine. The CDR3 runs from the conserved cysteine through the conserved F or W. A D gene is named only where the DNA matches it firmly. Clone size is stated in some rows and not others, as once, few, many or a class when expanded.

J | length | D | size | V | CDR3 | DNA
TRBJ2-7 | 13 | . | . | TRBV4-3 | CASSQASTGEQYF | TGCGCCAGCAGCCAAGCTTCAACGGGCGAGCAGTACTTC
TRBJ1-6 | 17 | TRBD1 | . | TRBV6-1 | CASSEGQGGSYNSPLHF | TGTGCCAGCAGTGAAGGACAGGGGGGTTCCTATAATTCACCCCTCCACTTT
TRBJ1-2 | 18 | TRBD1 | . | TRBV12-5 | CASGLVLKAGGSNYGYTF | TGTGCTAGTGGTTTGGTTTTGAAGGCAGGGGGTTCTAACTATGGCTACACCTTC
TRBJ1-5 | 16 | . | . | TRBV27 | CASSLFAAGEGQPQHF | TGTGCCAGCAGTTTATTCGCAGCGGGGGAGGGACAGCCCCAGCATTTT
TRBJ1-1 | 13 | . | . | TRBV5-1 | CASSLEEGTEAFF | TGCGCCAGCAGCTTAGAGGAGGGGACTGAAGCTTTCTTT
TRBJ1-5 | 16 | . | . | TRBV7-8 | CASSLPGGYSNQPQHF | TGTGCCAGCAGCTTACCGGGGGGTTATAGCAATCAGCCCCAGCATTTT
TRBJ1-1 | 15 | . | . | TRBV12-5 | CASGWEESANTEAFF | TGTGCTAGTGGTTGGGAGGAGTCCGCGAACACTGAAGCTTTCTTT
TRBJ2-5 | 15 | TRBD1 | . | TRBV9 | CASSVGQGYQETQYF | TGTGCCAGCAGCGTAGGACAGGGATATCAAGAGACCCAGTACTTC
TRBJ1-1 | 11 | . | . | TRBV12-3/TRBV12-4 | CASSTHTEAFF | TGTGCCAGCAGTACCCACACTGAAGCTTTCTTT
TRBJ2-3 | 14 | TRBD1 | . | TRBV10-1 | CASSDGQGTDTQYF | TGCGCCAGCAGTGACGGACAGGGCACAGATACGCAGTATTTT
TRBJ2-2 | 16 | . | . | TRBV5-1 | CASSLVGDANTGELFF | TGCGCCAGCAGCTTGGTAGGCGACGCGAACACCGGGGAGCTGTTTTTT
TRBJ2-6 | 17 | TRBD1 | . | TRBV3-1/TRBV3-2 | CASSRRQGSTGANVLTF | TGTGCCAGCAGCCGCCGACAGGGGTCGACTGGGGCCAACGTCCTGACTTTC
TRBJ1-3 | 16 | . | . | TRBV7-9 | CASSSTTGHSSNTIYF | TGTGCCAGCAGCTCAACCACGGGGCATTCTTCAAACACCATATATTTT
TRBJ1-1 | 13 | . | once | TRBV10-1 | CASSRTGNTEAFF | TGCGCCAGCTCAAGGACGGGGAACACTGAAGCTTTCTTT
TRBJ2-7 | 14 | TRBD1 | few | TRBV7-3 | CASSPQGALHEQYF | TGTGCCAGCAGCCCCCAGGGGGCGCTCCACGAGCAGTACTTC
TRBJ1-5 | 14 | . | . | TRBV7-2 | CASSPYGGSQPQHF | TGTGCCAGCAGCCCCTACGGGGGTAGTCAGCCCCAGCATTTT
TRBJ1-2 | 14 | TRBD1 | . | TRBV18 | CASSPTFETGDYTF | TGTGCCAGCTCACCCACTTTCGAGACAGGGGACTACACCTTC
TRBJ1-3 | 16 | . | . | TRBV5-1 | CASSLAAGVTGNTIYF | TGCGCCAGCAGCTTGGCGGCAGGGGTTACTGGAAACACCATATATTTT
TRBJ1-5 | 12 | . | . | TRBV12-5 | CASGLDNQPQHF | TGTGCTAGTGGTCTCGATAATCAGCCCCAGCATTTT
TRBJ2-1 | 12 | TRBD2 | . | TRBV5-6 | CASSFTSGQQFF | TGTGCCAGCAGCTTTACTAGCGGACAGCAGTTCTTC
TRBJ1-2 | 14 | . | . | TRBV25-1 | CASSTLGDSHGYTF | TGTGCCAGCAGTACGCTAGGAGACAGCCATGGCTACACCTTC
TRBJ1-2 | 13 | . | . | TRBV6-5 | CASRRNREGGYTF | TGTGCCAGCAGGCGAAACAGGGAGGGCGGCTACACCTTC
TRBJ2-5 | 15 | TRBD1 | . | TRBV14 | CASSQKDRARETQYF | TGTGCCAGCAGCCAAAAGGACAGGGCGAGAGAGACCCAGTACTTC
TRBJ2-7 | 12 | . | . | TRBV6-6 | CASSGAGRLTYF | TGTGCCAGCAGTGGCGCGGGACGCCTCACGTACTTC
TRBJ2-1 | 13 | . | . | TRBV3-1/TRBV3-2 | CASSQDAGAEQFF | TGTGCCAGCAGCCAAGATGCAGGGGCTGAGCAGTTCTTC
TRBJ1-5 | 15 | . | . | TRBV4-1 | CASSQEVTGNQPQHF | TGCGCCAGCAGCCAAGAGGTCACCGGGAATCAGCCCCAGCATTTT
TRBJ1-6 | 15 | TRBD1 | . | TRBV30 | CAWRRGGSGNSPLHF | TGTGCCTGGAGGAGAGGGGGCAGCGGGAATTCACCCCTCCACTTT
TRBJ1-2 | 15 | . | . | TRBV2 | CASSVHSSNAGGYTF | TGTGCCAGCAGTGTTCATTCGTCTAATGCAGGAGGCTACACCTTC
TRBJ2-3 | 16 | . | once | TRBV27 | CASRRRGKEGTDTQYF | TGTGCCAGCAGACGACGGGGGAAAGAGGGCACAGATACGCAGTATTTT
TRBJ1-2 | 14 | TRBD1 | once | TRBV6-1 | CASSESDRVSGYTF | TGTGCCAGCAGTGAATCGGACAGGGTTTCCGGCTACACCTTC
TRBJ1-5 | 12 | . | . | TRBV29-1 | CSVRDSNQPQHF | TGCAGCGTAAGGGATAGCAATCAGCCCCAGCATTTT
TRBJ2-5 | 16 | TRBD1 | . | TRBV4-1 | CASSQAYKGAGETQYF | TGCGCCAGCAGCCAAGCCTATAAGGGGGCAGGGGAGACCCAGTACTTC
TRBJ1-2 | 14 | . | . | TRBV5-1 | CASSLEGPLRGYTF | TGCGCCAGCAGCTTAGAAGGACCCCTGCGGGGCTACACCTTC
TRBJ1-5 | 14 | TRBD1 | . | TRBV19 | CASTGQGRNQPQHF | TGTGCCAGTACCGGACAGGGTCGAAATCAGCCCCAGCATTTT